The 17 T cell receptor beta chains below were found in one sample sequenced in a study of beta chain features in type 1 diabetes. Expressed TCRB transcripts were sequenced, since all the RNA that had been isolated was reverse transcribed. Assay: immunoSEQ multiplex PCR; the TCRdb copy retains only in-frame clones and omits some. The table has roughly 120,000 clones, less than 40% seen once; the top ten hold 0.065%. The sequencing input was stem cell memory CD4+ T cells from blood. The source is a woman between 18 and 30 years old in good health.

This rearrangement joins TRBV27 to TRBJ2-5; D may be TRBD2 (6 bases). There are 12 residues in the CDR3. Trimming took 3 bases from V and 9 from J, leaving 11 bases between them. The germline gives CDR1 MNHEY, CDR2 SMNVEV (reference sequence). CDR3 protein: CASSFWRGPQYF. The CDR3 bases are TGTGCCAGCAGTTTTTGGCGGGGTCCCCAGTACTTC.

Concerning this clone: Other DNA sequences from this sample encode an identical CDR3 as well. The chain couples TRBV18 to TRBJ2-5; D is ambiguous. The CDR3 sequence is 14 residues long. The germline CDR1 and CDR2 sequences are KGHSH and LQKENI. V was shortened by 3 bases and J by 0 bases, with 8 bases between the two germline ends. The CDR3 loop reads CASSPLEYQETQYF. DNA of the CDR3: TGTGCCAGCTCACCCCTTGAGTACCAAGAGACCCAGTACTTC.

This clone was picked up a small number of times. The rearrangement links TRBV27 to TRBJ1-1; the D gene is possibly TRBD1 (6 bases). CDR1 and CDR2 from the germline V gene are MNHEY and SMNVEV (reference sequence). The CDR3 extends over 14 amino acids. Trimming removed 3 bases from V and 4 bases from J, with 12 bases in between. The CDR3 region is CASSFRTATTEAFF. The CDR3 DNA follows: TGTGCCAGCAGTTTTAGGACAGCGACCACTGAAGCTTTCTTT.

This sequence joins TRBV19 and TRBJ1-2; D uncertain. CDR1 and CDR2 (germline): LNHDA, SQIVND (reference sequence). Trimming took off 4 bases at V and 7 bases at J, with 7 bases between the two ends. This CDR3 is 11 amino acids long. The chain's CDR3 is CASSTWAGYTF. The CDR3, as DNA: TGTGCCAGTAGTACGTGGGCTGGCTACACCTTC.

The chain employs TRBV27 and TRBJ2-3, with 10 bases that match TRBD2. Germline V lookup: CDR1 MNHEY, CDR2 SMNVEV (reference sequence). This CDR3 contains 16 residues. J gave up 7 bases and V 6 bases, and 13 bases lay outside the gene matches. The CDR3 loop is CASSQQAGGRRNTQYF. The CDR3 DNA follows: TGTGCCAGCAGCCAACAAGCGGGAGGGCGGAGGAATACGCAGTATTTT.

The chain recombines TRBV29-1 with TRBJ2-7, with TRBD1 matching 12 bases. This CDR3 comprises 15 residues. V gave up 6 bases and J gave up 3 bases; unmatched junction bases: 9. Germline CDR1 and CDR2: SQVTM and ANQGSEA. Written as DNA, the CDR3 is TGCAGCGTCACCACCGGGACAGGGGGCGTCTACGAGCAGTACTTC. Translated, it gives CSVTTGTGGVYEQYF.

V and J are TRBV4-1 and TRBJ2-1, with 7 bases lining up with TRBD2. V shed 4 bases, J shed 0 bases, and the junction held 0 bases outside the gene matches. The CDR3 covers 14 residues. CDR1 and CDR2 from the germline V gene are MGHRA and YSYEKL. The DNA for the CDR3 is TGCGCCAGCAGCCTAGCGGGCTCCTACAATGAGCAGTTCTTC. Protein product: CASSLAGSYNEQFF.

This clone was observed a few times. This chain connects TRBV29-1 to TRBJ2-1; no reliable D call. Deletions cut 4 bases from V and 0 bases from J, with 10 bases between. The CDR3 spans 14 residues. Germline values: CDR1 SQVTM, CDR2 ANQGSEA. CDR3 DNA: TGCAGCGTTGGTGCGGTACTCTCCTACAATGAGCAGTTCTTC. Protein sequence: CSVGAVLSYNEQFF.

This CDR3 reads CSVTGTVEAFF. The CDR3 DNA follows: TGCAGCGTTACAGGGACCGTTGAAGCTTTCTTT. This chain links TRBV29-1 with TRBJ1-1; a weak D match, TRBD1 (6 bases). This CDR3 is 11 amino acids long. V was cut by 5 bases and J by 7 bases, with 11 bases left in between. CDR1 SQVTM and CDR2 ANQGSEA come from the germline V gene.

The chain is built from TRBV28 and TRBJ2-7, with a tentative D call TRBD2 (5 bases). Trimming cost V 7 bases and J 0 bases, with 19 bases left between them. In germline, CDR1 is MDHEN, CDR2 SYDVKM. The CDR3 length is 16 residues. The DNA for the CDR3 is TGTGCCAGCATTCCTCCCGAGGGCAGATACTCCTACGAGCAGTACTTC. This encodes CASIPPEGRYSYEQYF.

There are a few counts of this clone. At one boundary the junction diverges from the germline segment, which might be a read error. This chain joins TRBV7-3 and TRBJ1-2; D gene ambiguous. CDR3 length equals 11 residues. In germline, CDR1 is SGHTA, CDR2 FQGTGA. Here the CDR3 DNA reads TGTGCCAGCAGCCACCTCACAGAGCACATCTTC. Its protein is CASSHLTEHIF.

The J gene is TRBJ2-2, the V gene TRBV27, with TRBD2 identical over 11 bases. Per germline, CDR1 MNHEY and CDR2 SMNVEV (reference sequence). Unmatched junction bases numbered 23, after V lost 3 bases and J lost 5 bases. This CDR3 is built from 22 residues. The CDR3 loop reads CASSLTPTSGSRYLGRTGELFF. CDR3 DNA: TGTGCCAGCAGTTTGACCCCTACTAGCGGGAGTCGCTACCTGGGTCGTACCGGGGAGCTGTTTTTT.

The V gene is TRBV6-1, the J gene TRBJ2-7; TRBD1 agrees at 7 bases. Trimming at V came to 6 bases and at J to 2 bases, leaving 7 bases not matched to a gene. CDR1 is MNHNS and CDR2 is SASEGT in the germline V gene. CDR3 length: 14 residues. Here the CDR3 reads CASSPRGPTYEQYF. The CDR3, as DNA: TGTGCCAGCAGCCCTAGGGGGCCGACCTACGAGCAGTACTTC.

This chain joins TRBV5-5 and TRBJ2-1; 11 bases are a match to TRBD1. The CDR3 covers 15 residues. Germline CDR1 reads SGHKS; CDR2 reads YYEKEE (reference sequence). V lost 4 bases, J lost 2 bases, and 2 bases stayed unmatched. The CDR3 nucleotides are TGTGCCAGCAGCCCGGACAGGGGGCCCTACAATGAGCAGTTCTTC. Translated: CASSPDRGPYNEQFF. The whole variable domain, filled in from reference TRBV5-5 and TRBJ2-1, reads DAGVTQSPTHLIKTRGQQVTLRCSPISGHKSVSWYQQVLGQGPQFIFQYYEKEERGRGNFPDRFSARQFPNYSSELNVNALLLGDSALYLCASSPDRGPYNEQFFGPGTRLTVL.

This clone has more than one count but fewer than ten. The CDR3 DNA sequence: TGCAGCGTTGAAGTTAGGGGGCTCGAGACCCAGTACTTC. Translation: CSVEVRGLETQYF. The chain couples TRBV29-1 to TRBJ2-5; 7 nucleotides match TRBD1. Germline V gene lookup returns CDR1 SQVTM and CDR2 ANQGSEA. The CDR3 is made up of 13 amino acids. The V and J ends lost 1 base and 5 bases, in that order; junction bases with no gene match: 4.

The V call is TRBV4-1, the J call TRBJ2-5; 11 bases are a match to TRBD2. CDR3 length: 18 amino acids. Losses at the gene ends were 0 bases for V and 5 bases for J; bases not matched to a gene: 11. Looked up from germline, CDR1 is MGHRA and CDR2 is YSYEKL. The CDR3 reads CASSQERIASGRRETQYF. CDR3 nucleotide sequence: TGCGCCAGCAGCCAAGAGAGGATCGCTAGCGGGAGGCGGGAGACCCAGTACTTC.

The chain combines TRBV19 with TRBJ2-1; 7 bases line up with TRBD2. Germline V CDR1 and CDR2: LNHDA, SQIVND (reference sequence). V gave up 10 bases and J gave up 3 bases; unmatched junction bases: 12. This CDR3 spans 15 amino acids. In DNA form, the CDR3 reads TGTGCCACTCTCCCCGGGACTAACAACTACAATGAGCAGTTCTTC. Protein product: CATLPGTNNYNEQFF.